The 16 T cell receptor beta chains below all came from one sample that was sequenced in a study of vaccination effects on CD4 cells after COVID-19. Antigen-specific CD4+ T cells were first expanded with viral peptide pools by the ViraFEST assay and only then sequenced. When around nine days of culture had elapsed, CD4+ T cells were isolated. BNT162b2 vaccine or mRNA-1273 vaccine was given to participants in two doses. The protocol was immunoSEQ multiplex PCR, while the TCRdb copy is restricted to in-frame clones and leaves out a portion. This table has fewer than 30,000 clones, around four fifths appearing once. No antigen is known for these receptors. The specimen comprised CD4+ T cells from PBMCs cultured with HCoV-NL63 spike peptides, sampled after COVID-19 vaccination. The receptor source for this set is a human donor who received a COVID-19 vaccine. Some clones in this sample may be carry-over from other donors' samples.

The rearrangement links TRBV30 to TRBJ1-2; 9 bases align to TRBD1. From germline, CDR1 is GTSNPN and CDR2 SVGIG (reference sequence). This CDR3 is 14 amino acids long. V trimming: 4 bases; J trimming: 7 bases; junction bases outside the gene matches: 10. The CDR3 loop is CAWTPGTGTTGYTF. DNA for the CDR3: TGTGCCTGGACCCCCGGGACAGGGACGACTGGCTACACCTTC.

The chain combines TRBV7-9 with TRBJ2-1; no reliable D call. Trimming left V 5 bases short and J 8 bases short, with 13 bases between. The CDR3 extends over 13 amino acids. Germline V gene sequence: CDR1 SEHNR, CDR2 FQNEAQ (reference sequence). The CDR3: CASSPATEYEQFF. DNA for the CDR3: TGTGCCAGCAGCCCCGCCACCGAGTATGAGCAGTTCTTC.

The chain joins TRBV2 to TRBJ2-1; D assignment may be TRBD1 or TRBD2 (7 bases each). Per germline, CDR1 SNHLY and CDR2 FYNNEI. There are 16 residues in the CDR3. Trimming removed 5 bases at V and 6 bases at J, with 20 bases between. CDR3 nucleotide sequence: TGTGCCAGCAGTAAGCGGGGACAGCCCTCCCCCAATGAGCAGTTCTTC. Protein sequence: CASSKRGQPSPNEQFF.

This chain connects TRBV14 to TRBJ2-1; TRBD2 agrees at 8 bases. Looked up from germline, CDR1 is SGHDN and CDR2 is FVKESK. This CDR3 contains 21 residues. Trimming took 4 bases from V and 3 from J; bases not matched to a gene: 23. DNA of the CDR3: TGTGCCAGCAGCCCCAGTCGAGCGTTAGTGAGCGGGGGCCTTCTCTACAATGAGCAGTTCTTC. Encoded protein: CASSPSRALVSGGLLYNEQFF.

The chain links TRBV6-6 to TRBJ1-1; tentative D call: TRBD1 (5 bases). V lost 2 bases and J 1 base, leaving 11 bases between the germline ends. The CDR3 is 15 residues long. CDR1 is MNHNY, CDR2 SVGAGI, per germline (reference sequence). CDR3 in DNA: TGTGCCAGCAGTTACGACAGAACAGGGAACACTGAAGCTTTCTTT. Translated: CASSYDRTGNTEAFF.

This chain connects TRBV5-8 to TRBJ1-6, with 8 bases identical to TRBD1. The trim removed 5 bases at V and 10 bases at J, leaving 5 bases unmatched. The CDR3 is 13 residues long. Germline CDR1 reads SGHTS; CDR2 reads YDEGEE. This CDR3 is CASRDRVWSPLHF. DNA of the CDR3: TGTGCCAGCAGGGACAGGGTTTGGTCACCCCTCCACTTT.

The chain combines TRBV9 with TRBJ1-2; no firm D call. The CDR3 has 15 residues. The germline V gene encodes CDR1 SGDLS and CDR2 YYNGEE. With 0 bases removed from V and 0 bases from J, the gap between germline ends came to 9 bases. The CDR3 DNA reads as TGTGCCAGCAGCGTAGGGGCAGGATCTAACTATGGCTACACCTTC. The encoded protein is CASSVGAGSNYGYTF.

The J gene is TRBJ2-5, the V gene TRBV19; possible D gene TRBD1, 6 bases. The CDR3 contains 14 residues. Deletions cut 3 bases from V and 5 bases from J, with 13 bases between. CDR1 is LNHDA, CDR2 SQIVND, per germline (reference sequence). CDR3 nucleotides: TGTGCCAGTAGTATGGTAGGGGGACGGGAGACCCAGTACTTC. Translated: CASSMVGGRETQYF.

The J gene is TRBJ1-2, the V gene TRBV29-1; TRBD1 might be the D (6 bases). Germline CDR1 is SQVTM and CDR2 is ANQGSEA. Trimming took 7 bases from V and 2 from J, leaving 17 bases between them. The CDR3 is 14 amino acids. The CDR3 loop reads CSAVGSQGNYGYTF. The DNA of the CDR3 is TGCAGCGCCGTGGGATCACAGGGCAACTATGGCTACACCTTC. Drawing the rest from reference TRBV29-1 and TRBJ1-2, the complete variable domain is SAVISQKPSRDICQRGTSLTIQCQVDSQVTMMFWYRQQPGQSLTLIATANQGSEATYESGFVIDKFPISRPNLTFSTLTVSNMSPEDSSIYLCSAVGSQGNYGYTFGSGTRLTVV.

V is TRBV25-1 and J is TRBJ1-2, with D maybe TRBD1 (6 bases). The length of the CDR3 is 15 residues. The germline gives CDR1 MGHDK, CDR2 SYGVNS. With 1 base removed from V and 4 bases from J, the gap between germline ends came to 13 bases. CDR3 DNA: TGTGCCAGCAGTGAATTAGGGGGGGAGATCTATGGCTACACCTTC. This sequence encodes CASSELGGEIYGYTF.

This chain links TRBV10-2 with TRBJ1-4; D may be TRBD1 (6 bases). The CDR3 has 14 residues. Germline V lookup: CDR1 WSHSY, CDR2 SAAADI. With 2 bases removed from V and 4 bases from J, the gap between germline ends came to 8 bases. CDR3 nucleotide sequence: TGCGCCAGCAGTGAGCAGGGGCTTAATGAAAAACTGTTTTTT. Amino acids: CASSEQGLNEKLFF.

The V call is TRBV29-1, the J call TRBJ2-3; TRBD1 matches at 8 bases. Germline V CDR1 and CDR2: SQVTM, ANQGSEA. The CDR3 spans 12 residues. Trimming removed 7 bases from V and 6 bases from J; junction bases left unmatched: 6. CDR3 loop: CSEGQDGDTQYF. In DNA form, the CDR3 reads TGCAGCGAGGGACAGGATGGGGATACGCAGTATTTT.

The chain uses TRBV11-1 and TRBJ2-2, with D possibly matching TRBD2 (6 bases). The V and J ends lost 3 bases and 7 bases respectively, with 18 bases between them. Germline assignment: CDR1 SGHAT and CDR2 FQDESV (reference sequence). The CDR3 consists of 16 residues. The CDR3 protein is CASSFLRGAGGGELFF. CDR3 DNA: TGTGCCAGCAGCTTTTTGCGGGGCGCCGGGGGCGGGGAGCTGTTTTTT. Full variable domain (missing parts from reference TRBV11-1 and TRBJ2-2): EAEVAQSPRYKITEKSQAVAFWCDPISGHATLYWYRQILGQGPELLVQFQDESVVDDSQLPKDRFSAERLKGVDSTLKIQPAELGDSAMYLCASSFLRGAGGGELFFGEGSRLTVL.

V usage is TRBV6-6 and J usage is TRBJ2-1; D might be TRBD2 (5 bases). The V gene's germline CDR1 is MNHNY and CDR2 SVGAGI (reference sequence). The V end was cut by 6 bases, the J end by 8 bases, with 17 bases between. The CDR3 sequence is 14 residues long. CDR3 in DNA: TGTGCCAGCAGCCCAGCGAGAGGGTCGGATGAGCAGTTCTTC. Translation gives CASSPARGSDEQFF.

The rearrangement uses TRBV11-2 and TRBJ2-2, with TRBD2 matching 10 bases. The CDR3 length is 19 residues. After removal of 2 bases from V and 0 bases from J, the junction contained 9 bases not matched to a gene. Germline V gene sequence: CDR1 SGHAT, CDR2 FQNNGV. In DNA, the CDR3 is TGTGCCAGCAGCTTATCCACCCGGACTAGCGGTGCGAACACCGGGGAGCTGTTTTTT. It encodes CASSLSTRTSGANTGELFF.

The chain joins TRBV2 to TRBJ1-2; D unclear. CDR3 length: 15 residues. Germline loops: CDR1 SNHLY, CDR2 FYNNEI. Deletions cut 3 bases from V and 4 bases from J, with 15 bases between. CDR3 sequence: CASSDRRETIYGYTF. As DNA, the CDR3 is TGTGCCAGCAGTGATAGGAGGGAAACTATCTATGGCTACACCTTC.